The text below deals with one TCR beta chain. In the original workflow: How many nucleated cells were present was estimated from reference gene primer amplification. This table comes from immunoSEQ multiplex PCR, and its TCRdb copy is limited to in-frame clones, with some not included. The V and J calls and clone size come from that table; D and trimming were worked out from the DNA. The table has roughly 350,000 clones, around 85% seen once. This record comes from a study of blood T cell repertoires in COVID-19. For the study at large: There were acute and convalescent COVID-19 samples, and they came from the United States, Italy and Spain.

The CDR3 loop spans 12 amino acids. The germline gives CDR1 SNHLY, CDR2 FYNNEI. Trimming cost V 7 bases and J 6 bases, with 12 bases left between them. The chain has TRBV2 and TRBJ1-1, with a tentative D call TRBD1 (6 bases). Sequencing was done on a sample of peripheral blood. The TCR sequence derives from a woman aged 18-29 years with acute or convalescent COVID-19. CDR3 coding DNA: TGTGCCAGCACCAGACAGGTCGCTGAAGCTTTCTTT. It codes for CASTRQVAEAFF.